The 10 T cell receptor beta chains given below trace back to one sample, sequenced in a study of CD8+ T cells in alopecia areata. Treatment of the sample: oral pan-JAK inhibitor, 5-10 mg twice daily. Extracted RNA was reverse transcribed into cDNA, the sequencing template. TCRdb keeps only in-frame clones here, not all; method: immunoSEQ multiplex PCR. The sample has 150,000 to 200,000 clones; 50% to 70% are singletons. The specimen was CD4+ T cells sorted from blood, collected at roughly week 49, from a patient treated with tofacitinib. The receptors stem from a human donor with alopecia areata.

This rearrangement joins TRBV20-1 to TRBJ2-1, with D unresolved. Germline V gene data show CDR1 as DFQATT and CDR2 as SNEGSKA (reference sequence). V lost 0 bases to trimming and J lost 8 bases, with 5 bases between them. The CDR3 runs to 11 residues. In DNA, the CDR3 is TGCAGTGCTAGAGACCGCCATGAGCAGTTCTTC. Translation gives CSARDRHEQFF.

The genes are TRBV5-6 and TRBJ1-2, with D possibly matching TRBD1 (5 bases). V was pared by 4 bases and J by 8 bases, with 18 bases between. This CDR3 region has 14 residues. The germline CDR1 and CDR2 sequences are SGHDT and YYEEEE. CDR3 sequence: CASSGTWRAGGYTF. The CDR3 DNA reads TGTGCCAGCAGCGGGACCTGGCGGGCTGGCGGCTACACCTTC.

This clone was seen more than once but under ten times. The V and J genes are TRBV7-2 and TRBJ1-5, with TRBD1 as a possible D gene (6 bases). Trimming pared 8 bases from V and 1 base from J, leaving 12 bases between. Germline values: CDR1 SGHTA, CDR2 FQGNSA. CDR3 length: 14 residues. The CDR3 protein is CASGLGASNQPQHF. Here the CDR3 DNA reads TGTGCCAGCGGTCTGGGGGCCAGCAATCAGCCCCAGCATTTT.

This clone showed up just a few times. The chain combines TRBV7-2 with TRBJ1-1; D is uncertain. Germline V gene sequence: CDR1 SGHTA, CDR2 FQGNSA. V was pared by 4 bases and J by 11 bases, with 20 bases between. The length of the CDR3 is 14 residues. The CDR3 nucleotides are TGTGCCAGCAGCTCCCCCCCGACCCTGAATTTTGCTTTCTTT. Protein: CASSSPPTLNFAFF. The full variable domain, its missing parts supplied by reference TRBV7-2 and TRBJ1-1, is GAGVSQSPSNKVTEKGKDVELRCDPISGHTALYWYRQSLGQGLEFLIYFQGNSAPDKSGLPSDRFSAERTGGSVSTLTIQRTQQEDSAVYLCASSSPPTLNFAFFGQGTRLTVV.

This clone appeared once. The chain employs TRBV7-2 and TRBJ2-7; 13 bases are shared with TRBD2. The germline V gene encodes CDR1 SGHTA and CDR2 FQGNSA. V was pared by 3 bases and J by 2 bases, with 7 bases of the junction left unmatched. CDR3 length equals 17 residues. The CDR3, as DNA: TGTGCCAGCAGCTTCGGACTAGCGGGGGCCCAAACCTACGAGCAGTACTTC. Translating gives CASSFGLAGAQTYEQYF.

The chain joins TRBV2 to TRBJ2-3, with D possibly matching TRBD2 (6 bases). The V gene's germline CDR1 is SNHLY and CDR2 FYNNEI. The V gene lost 5 bases and the J gene lost 5 bases, with 11 bases spanning the gap. The CDR3 has 13 amino acids. Written as DNA, the CDR3 is TGTGCCAGCAGTATGACTAGTGGAGATACGCAGTATTTT. As protein: CASSMTSGDTQYF.

V gene TRBV30 combines with J gene TRBJ1-2; D remains ambiguous. V dropped 4 bases and J dropped 4 bases, with 10 bases sitting between them. Germline loops: CDR1 GTSNPN, CDR2 SVGIG (reference sequence). CDR3 size: 12 residues. CDR3 protein: CAWTTGAYGYTF. CDR3 DNA sequence: TGTGCCTGGACAACGGGAGCCTATGGCTACACCTTC.

The chain employs TRBV11-2 and TRBJ1-1; D is uncertain. The ends were cut back, 5 bases at V and 1 base at J, with 8 bases in the middle. The CDR3 is made up of 13 amino acids. Germline values: CDR1 SGHAT, CDR2 FQNNGV. The CDR3 region is CASSLRPNTEAFF. CDR3 DNA sequence: TGTGCCAGCAGCCTTAGACCGAACACTGAAGCTTTCTTT.

The V and J genes are TRBV5-1 and TRBJ2-3; D is possibly TRBD1 (6 bases). The CDR3 spans 15 residues. V lost 0 bases, J lost 6 bases, and 14 bases lay in between. Germline assignment: CDR1 SGHRS and CDR2 YFSETQ. The CDR3 sequence is CASSLVSGARDTQYF. CDR3 in DNA: TGCGCCAGCAGCTTGGTCTCAGGGGCCAGGGATACGCAGTATTTT.

This clone appeared a few times. This chain uses TRBV29-1 with TRBJ2-1; a weak D match, TRBD1 (6 bases). The CDR3 extends over 13 amino acids. Germline lookup yields CDR1 SQVTM and CDR2 ANQGSEA. Trimming took off 7 bases at V and 5 bases at J, with 15 bases between the two ends. The chain's CDR3 is CSAARGGDNEQFF. The CDR3 bases are TGCAGCGCCGCTCGAGGGGGTGACAATGAGCAGTTCTTC.